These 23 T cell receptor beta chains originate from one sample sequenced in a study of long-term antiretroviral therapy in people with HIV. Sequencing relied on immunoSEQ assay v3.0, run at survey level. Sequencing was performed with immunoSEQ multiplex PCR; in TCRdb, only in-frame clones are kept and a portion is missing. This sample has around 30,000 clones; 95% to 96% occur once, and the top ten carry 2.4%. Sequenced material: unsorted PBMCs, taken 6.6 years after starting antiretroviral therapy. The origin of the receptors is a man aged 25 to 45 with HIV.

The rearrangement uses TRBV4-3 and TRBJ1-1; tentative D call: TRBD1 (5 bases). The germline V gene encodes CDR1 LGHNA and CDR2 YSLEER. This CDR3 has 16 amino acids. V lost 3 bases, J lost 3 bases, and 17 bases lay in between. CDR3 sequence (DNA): TGCGCCAGCAGCCAGGACATCACCCTAGGGGACACTGAAGCTTTCTTT. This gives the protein CASSQDITLGDTEAFF.

The CDR3 loop is CASSLAGHTNQPQHF. In DNA, the CDR3 is TGTGCCAGCAGCTTAGCGGGACACACCAATCAGCCCCAGCATTTT. This sequence joins TRBV11-2 and TRBJ1-5, with a tentative D call TRBD1 (6 bases). Germline assignment: CDR1 SGHAT and CDR2 FQNNGV. This CDR3 region has 15 residues. V lost 1 base and J 3 bases, leaving 10 bases between the germline ends.

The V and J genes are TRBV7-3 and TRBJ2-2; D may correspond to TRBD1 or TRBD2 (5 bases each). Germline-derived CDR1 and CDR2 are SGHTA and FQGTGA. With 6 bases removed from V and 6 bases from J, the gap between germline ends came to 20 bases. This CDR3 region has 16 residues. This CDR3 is CASRGEPGPRAGELFF. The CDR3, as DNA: TGTGCCAGCAGGGGGGAGCCAGGCCCGAGGGCCGGGGAGCTGTTTTTT.

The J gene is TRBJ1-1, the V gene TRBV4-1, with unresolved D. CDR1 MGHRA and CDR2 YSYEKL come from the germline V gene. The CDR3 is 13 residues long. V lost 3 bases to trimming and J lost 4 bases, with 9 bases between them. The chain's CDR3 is CASSHHVATEAFF. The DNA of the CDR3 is TGCGCCAGCAGCCACCACGTTGCCACTGAAGCTTTCTTT.

The DNA of the CDR3 is TGTGCCAGCAGTTCGGCAGGACCCCTCCACTTT. It is translated as CASSSAGPLHF. V is TRBV6-5 and J is TRBJ1-6; D is unclear. The length of the CDR3 is 11 residues. Trimming left V 4 bases short and J 12 bases short, with 7 bases between. CDR1 is MNHEY, CDR2 SVGAGI, per germline.

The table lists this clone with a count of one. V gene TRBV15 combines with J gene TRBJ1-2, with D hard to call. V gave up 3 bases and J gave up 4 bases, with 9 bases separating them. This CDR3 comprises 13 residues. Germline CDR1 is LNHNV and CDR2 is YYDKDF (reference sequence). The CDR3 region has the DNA TGTGCCACCAGCAGTAGCCAATCCTATGGCTACACCTTC. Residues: CATSSSQSYGYTF.

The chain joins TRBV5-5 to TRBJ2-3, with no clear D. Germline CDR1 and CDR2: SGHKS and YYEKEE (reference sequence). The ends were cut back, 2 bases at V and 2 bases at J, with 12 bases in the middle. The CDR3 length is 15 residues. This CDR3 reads CASSLTVTHTDTQYF. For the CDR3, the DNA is TGTGCCAGCAGCTTAACGGTGACTCACACAGATACGCAGTATTTT.

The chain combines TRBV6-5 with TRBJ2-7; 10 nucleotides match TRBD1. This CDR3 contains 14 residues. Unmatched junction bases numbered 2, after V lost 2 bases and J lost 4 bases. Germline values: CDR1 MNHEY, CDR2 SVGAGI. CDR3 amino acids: CASSYGTGEYEQYF. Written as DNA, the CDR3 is TGTGCCAGCAGTTACGGGACAGGGGAATACGAGCAGTACTTC.

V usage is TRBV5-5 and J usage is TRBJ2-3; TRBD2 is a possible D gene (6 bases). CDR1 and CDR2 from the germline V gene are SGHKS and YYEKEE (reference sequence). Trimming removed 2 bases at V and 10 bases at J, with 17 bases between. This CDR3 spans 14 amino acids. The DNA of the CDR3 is TGTGCCAGCAGCTTACCGGGGCGACTAGGGGCGCAGTATTTT. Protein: CASSLPGRLGAQYF.

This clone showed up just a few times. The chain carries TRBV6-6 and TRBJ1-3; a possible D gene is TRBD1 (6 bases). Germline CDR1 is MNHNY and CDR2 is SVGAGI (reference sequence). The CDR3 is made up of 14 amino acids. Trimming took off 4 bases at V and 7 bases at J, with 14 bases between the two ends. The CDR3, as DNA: TGTGCCAGCAGTTCTCACAACAGGGTTAACACCATATATTTT. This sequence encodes CASSSHNRVNTIYF.

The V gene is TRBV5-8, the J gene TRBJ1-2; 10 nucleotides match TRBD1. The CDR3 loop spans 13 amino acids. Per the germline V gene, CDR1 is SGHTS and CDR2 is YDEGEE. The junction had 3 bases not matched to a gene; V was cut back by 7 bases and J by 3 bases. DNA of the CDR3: TGTGCCAGCCGGGGACAGGGGTACTATGGCTACACCTTC. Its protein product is CASRGQGYYGYTF.

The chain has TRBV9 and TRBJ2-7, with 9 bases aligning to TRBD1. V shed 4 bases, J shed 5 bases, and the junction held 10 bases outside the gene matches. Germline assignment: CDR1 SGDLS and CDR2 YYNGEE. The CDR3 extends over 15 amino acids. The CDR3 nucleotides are TGTGCCAGCAGCCCGCCCGGGACAGGGCGGAACGAGCAGTACTTC. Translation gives CASSPPGTGRNEQYF.

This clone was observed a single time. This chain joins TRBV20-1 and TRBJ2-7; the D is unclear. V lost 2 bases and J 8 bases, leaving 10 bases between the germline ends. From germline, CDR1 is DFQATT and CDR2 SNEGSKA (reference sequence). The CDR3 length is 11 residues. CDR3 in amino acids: CSARRESKQYF. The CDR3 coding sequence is TGCAGTGCTAGAAGGGAAAGCAAGCAGTACTTC.

In DNA form, the CDR3 reads TGTGCCAGCAGCTTTCAGGGACTAGCGGGGCAAGAGACCCAGTACTTC. It yields the protein CASSFQGLAGQETQYF. V gene TRBV7-2 combines with J gene TRBJ2-5; 13 bases are a match to TRBD2. Germline V gene lookup returns CDR1 SGHTA and CDR2 FQGNSA. Unmatched junction bases numbered 3, after V lost 3 bases and J lost 2 bases. This CDR3 has 16 residues.

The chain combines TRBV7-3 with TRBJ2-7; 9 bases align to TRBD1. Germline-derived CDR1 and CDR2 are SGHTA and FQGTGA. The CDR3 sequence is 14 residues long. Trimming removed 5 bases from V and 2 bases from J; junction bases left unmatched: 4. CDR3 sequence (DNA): TGTGCCAGCAGCCAGACAGGGGGACCCTACGAGCAGTACTTC. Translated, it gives CASSQTGGPYEQYF. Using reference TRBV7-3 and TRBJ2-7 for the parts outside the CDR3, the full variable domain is GAGVSQTPSNKVTEKGKYVELRCDPISGHTALYWYRQSLGQGPEFLIYFQGTGAADDSGLPNDRFFAVRPEGSVSTLKIQRTERGDSAVYLCASSQTGGPYEQYFGPGTRLTVT.

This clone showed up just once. CDR3 sequence: CASSSNWGGNYGYTF. For the CDR3, the DNA is TGTGCCAGCAGCTCGAATTGGGGGGGCAACTATGGCTACACCTTC. V is TRBV13 and J is TRBJ1-2; a weak D match, TRBD1 (6 bases). This CDR3 comprises 15 residues. The ends were cut back, 4 bases at V and 2 bases at J, with 14 bases in the middle. The germline V gene has CDR1 PRHDT and CDR2 FYEKMQ (reference sequence).

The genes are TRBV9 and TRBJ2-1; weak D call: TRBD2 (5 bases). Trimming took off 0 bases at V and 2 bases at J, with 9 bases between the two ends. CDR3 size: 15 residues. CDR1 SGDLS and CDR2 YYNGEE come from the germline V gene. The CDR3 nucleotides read TGTGCCAGCAGCGTAGCGGGGAGCACCTACAATGAGCAGTTCTTC. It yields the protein CASSVAGSTYNEQFF.

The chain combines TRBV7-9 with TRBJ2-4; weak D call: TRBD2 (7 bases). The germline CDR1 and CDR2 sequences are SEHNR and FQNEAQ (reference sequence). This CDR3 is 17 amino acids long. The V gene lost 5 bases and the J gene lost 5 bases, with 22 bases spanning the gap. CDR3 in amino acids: CASSKWGGQVVENIQYF. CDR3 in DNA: TGTGCCAGCAGCAAATGGGGGGGGCAGGTCGTGGAAAACATTCAGTACTTC.

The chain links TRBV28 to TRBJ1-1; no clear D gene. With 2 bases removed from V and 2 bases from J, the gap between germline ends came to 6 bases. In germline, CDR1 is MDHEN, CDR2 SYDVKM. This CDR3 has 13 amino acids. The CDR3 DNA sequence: TGTGCCAGCAGTTTAGTTGGAAACACTGAAGCTTTCTTT. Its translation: CASSLVGNTEAFF.

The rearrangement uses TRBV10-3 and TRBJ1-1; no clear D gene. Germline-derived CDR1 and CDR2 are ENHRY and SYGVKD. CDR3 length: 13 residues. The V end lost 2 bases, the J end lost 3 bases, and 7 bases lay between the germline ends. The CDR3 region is CAISEEEYTEAFF. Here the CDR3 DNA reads TGTGCCATCAGTGAGGAGGAGTACACTGAAGCTTTCTTT.

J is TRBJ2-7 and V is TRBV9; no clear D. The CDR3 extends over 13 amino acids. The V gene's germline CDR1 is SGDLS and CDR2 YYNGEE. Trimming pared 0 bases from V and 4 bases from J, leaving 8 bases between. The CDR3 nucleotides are TGTGCCAGCAGCGTAGACCCGACATACGAGCAGTACTTC. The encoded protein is CASSVDPTYEQYF.

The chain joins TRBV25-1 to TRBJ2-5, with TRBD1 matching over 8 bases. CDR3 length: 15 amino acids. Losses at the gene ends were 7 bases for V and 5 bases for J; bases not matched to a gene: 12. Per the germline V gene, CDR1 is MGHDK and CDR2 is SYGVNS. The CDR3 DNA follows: TGTGCCAGCACCCTGCACGCAGGGGGCTTGGAGACCCAGTACTTC. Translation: CASTLHAGGLETQYF.

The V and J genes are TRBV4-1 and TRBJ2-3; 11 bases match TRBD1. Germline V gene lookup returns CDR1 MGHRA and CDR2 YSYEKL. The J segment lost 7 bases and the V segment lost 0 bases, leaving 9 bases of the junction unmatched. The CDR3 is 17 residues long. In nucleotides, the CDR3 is TGCGCCAGCAGCCAAGATCCCGGACAGGGGGCGCGAAATACGCAGTATTTT. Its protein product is CASSQDPGQGARNTQYF.